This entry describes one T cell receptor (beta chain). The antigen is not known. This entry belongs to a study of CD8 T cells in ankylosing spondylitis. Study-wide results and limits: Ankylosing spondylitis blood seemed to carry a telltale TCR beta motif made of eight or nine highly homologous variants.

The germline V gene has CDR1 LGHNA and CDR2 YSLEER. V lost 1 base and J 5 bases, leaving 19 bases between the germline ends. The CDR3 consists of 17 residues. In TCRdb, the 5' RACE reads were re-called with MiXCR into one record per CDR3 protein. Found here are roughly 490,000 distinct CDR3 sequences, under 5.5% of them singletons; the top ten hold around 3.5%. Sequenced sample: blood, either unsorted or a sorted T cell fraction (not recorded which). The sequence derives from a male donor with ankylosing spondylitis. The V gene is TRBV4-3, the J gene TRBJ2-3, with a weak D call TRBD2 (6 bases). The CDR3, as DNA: TGCGCCAGCAGCCAAGCACTATCGACTAGTGTGGGAGATACGCAGTATTTT. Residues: CASSQALSTSVGDTQYF.